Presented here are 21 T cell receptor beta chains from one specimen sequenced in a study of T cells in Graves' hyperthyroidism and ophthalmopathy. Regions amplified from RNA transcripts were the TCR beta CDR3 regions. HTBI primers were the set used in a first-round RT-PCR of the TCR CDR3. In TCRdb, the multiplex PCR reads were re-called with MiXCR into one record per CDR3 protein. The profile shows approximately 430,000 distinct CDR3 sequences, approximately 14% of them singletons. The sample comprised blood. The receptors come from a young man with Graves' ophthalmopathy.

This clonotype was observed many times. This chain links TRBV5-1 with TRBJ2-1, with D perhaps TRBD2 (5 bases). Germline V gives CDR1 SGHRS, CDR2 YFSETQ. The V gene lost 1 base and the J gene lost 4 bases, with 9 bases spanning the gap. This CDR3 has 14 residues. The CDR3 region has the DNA TGCGCCAGCAGCTTGAACGGAGGATACAATGAGCAGTTCTTC. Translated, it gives CASSLNGGYNEQFF.

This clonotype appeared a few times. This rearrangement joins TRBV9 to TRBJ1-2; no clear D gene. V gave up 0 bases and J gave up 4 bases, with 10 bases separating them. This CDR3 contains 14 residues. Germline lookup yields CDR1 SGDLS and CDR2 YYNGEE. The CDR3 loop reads CASSVEQVSYGYTF. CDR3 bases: TGTGCCAGCAGCGTAGAGCAGGTCAGCTATGGCTACACCTTC.

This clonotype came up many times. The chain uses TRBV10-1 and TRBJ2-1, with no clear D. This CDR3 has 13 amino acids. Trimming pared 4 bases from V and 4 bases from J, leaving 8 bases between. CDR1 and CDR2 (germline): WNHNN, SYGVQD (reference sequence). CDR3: CASSVTFYNEQFF. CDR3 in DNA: TGCGCCAGCAGTGTCACTTTTTACAATGAGCAGTTCTTC.

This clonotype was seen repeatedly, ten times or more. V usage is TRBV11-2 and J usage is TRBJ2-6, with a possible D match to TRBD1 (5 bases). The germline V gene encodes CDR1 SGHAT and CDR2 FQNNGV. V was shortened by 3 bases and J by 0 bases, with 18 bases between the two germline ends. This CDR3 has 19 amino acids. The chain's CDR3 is CASSFPTWQGPSGANVLTF. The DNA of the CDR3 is TGTGCCAGCAGCTTCCCCACCTGGCAGGGCCCCTCTGGGGCCAACGTCCTGACTTTC.

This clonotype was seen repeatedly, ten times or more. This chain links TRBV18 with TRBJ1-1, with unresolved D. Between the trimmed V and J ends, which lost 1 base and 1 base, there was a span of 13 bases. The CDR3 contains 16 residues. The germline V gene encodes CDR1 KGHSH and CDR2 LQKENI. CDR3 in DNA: TGTGCCAGCTCACCACTCGTACCTCTGGAGAACACTGAAGCTTTCTTT. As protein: CASSPLVPLENTEAFF.

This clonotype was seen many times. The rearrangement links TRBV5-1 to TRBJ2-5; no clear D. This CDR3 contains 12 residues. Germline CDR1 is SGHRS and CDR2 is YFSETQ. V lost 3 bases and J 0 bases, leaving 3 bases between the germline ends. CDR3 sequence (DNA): TGCGCCAGCAGCTACTACCAAGAGACCCAGTACTTC. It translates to CASSYYQETQYF.

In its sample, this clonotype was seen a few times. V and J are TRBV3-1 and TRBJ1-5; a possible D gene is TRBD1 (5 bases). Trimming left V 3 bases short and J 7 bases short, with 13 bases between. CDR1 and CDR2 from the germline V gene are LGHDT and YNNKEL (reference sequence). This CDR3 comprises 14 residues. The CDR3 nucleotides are TGTGCCAGCAGCCATACAGGTCTTTCCCAGCCCCAGCATTTT. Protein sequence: CASSHTGLSQPQHF.

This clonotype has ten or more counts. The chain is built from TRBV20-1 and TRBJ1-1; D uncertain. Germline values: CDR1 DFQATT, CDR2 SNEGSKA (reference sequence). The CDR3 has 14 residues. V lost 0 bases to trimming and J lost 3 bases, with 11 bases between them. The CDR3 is CSARDRAGDTEAFF. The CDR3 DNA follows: TGCAGTGCTAGAGATCGAGCGGGAGACACTGAAGCTTTCTTT.

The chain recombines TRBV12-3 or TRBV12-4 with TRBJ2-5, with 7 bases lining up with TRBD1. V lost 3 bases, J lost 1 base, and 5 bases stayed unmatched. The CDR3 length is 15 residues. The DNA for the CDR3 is TGTGCCAGCAGTTTGGGTCCAGGGGGCCAAGAGACCCAGTACTTC. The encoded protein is CASSLGPGGQETQYF.

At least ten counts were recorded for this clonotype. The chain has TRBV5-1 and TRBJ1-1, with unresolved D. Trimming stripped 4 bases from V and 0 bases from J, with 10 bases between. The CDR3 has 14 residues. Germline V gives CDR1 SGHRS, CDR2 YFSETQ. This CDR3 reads CASSLVEVNTEAFF. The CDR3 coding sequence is TGCGCCAGCAGCCTCGTAGAGGTGAACACTGAAGCTTTCTTT.

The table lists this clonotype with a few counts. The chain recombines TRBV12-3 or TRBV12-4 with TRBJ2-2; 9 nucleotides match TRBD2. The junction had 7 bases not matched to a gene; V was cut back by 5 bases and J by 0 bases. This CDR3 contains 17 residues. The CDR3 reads CASSGAGGYSNTGELFF. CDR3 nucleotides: TGTGCCAGCAGTGGAGCGGGGGGCTATTCGAACACCGGGGAGCTGTTTTTT.

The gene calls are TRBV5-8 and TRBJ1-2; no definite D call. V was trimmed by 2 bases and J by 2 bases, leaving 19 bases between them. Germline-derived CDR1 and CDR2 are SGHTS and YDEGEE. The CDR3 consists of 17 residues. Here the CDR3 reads CASSFRSGQADNYGYTF. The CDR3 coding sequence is TGTGCCAGCAGCTTCCGGAGTGGGCAGGCGGACAACTATGGCTACACCTTC.

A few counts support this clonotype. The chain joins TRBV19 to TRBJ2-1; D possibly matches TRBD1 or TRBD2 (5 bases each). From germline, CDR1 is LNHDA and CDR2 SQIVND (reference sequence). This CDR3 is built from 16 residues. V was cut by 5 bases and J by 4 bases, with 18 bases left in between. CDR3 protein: CASSQYRGPDYNEQFF. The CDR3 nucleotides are TGTGCCAGTAGTCAATATCGGGGACCAGATTACAATGAGCAGTTCTTC. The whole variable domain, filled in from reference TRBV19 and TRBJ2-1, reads DGGITQSPKYLFRKEGQNVTLSCEQNLNHDAMYWYRQDPGQGLRLIYYSQIVNDFQKGDIAEGYSVSREKKESFPLTVTSAQKNPTAFYLCASSQYRGPDYNEQFFGPGTRLTVL.

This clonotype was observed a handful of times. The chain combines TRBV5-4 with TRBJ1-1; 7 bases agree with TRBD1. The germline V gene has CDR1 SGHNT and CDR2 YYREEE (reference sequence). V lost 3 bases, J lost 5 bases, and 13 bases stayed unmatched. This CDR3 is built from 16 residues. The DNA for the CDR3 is TGTGCCAGCAGCTCCTGGGATGCAGGGGGTTTAACTGAAGCTTTCTTT. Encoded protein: CASSSWDAGGLTEAFF.

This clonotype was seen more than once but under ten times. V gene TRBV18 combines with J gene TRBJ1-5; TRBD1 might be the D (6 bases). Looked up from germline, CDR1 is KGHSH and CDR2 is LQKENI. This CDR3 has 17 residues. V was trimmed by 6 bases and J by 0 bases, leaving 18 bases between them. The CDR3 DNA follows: TGTGCCAGCTCCCCGATGGACAGTAGTATTAGCAATCAGCCCCAGCATTTT. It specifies CASSPMDSSISNQPQHF.

The CDR3 region has the DNA TGTGCCAGCTCGGACAGGGGACCGGGACTAGCGGGGGGATTAACAGATACGCAGTATTTT. Translation gives CASSDRGPGLAGGLTDTQYF. This chain joins TRBV9 and TRBJ2-3, with 15 positions matching TRBD2. The CDR3 totals 20 residues. V shed 7 bases, J shed 3 bases, and the junction held 18 bases outside the gene matches. In germline, CDR1 is SGDLS, CDR2 YYNGEE.

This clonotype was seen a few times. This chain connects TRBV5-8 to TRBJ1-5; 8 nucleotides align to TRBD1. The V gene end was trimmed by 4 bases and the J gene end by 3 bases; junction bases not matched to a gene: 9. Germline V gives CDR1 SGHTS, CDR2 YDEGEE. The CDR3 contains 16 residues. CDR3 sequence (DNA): TGTGCCAGCAGCCTAGGACAGGGATTGGACAATCAGCCCCAGCATTTT. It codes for CASSLGQGLDNQPQHF.

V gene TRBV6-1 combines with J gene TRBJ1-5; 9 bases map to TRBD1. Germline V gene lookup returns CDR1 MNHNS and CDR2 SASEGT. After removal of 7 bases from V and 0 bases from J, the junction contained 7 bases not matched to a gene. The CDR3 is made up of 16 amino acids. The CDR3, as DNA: TGTGCCAGCACCTCACAGGGGGCCTATAGCAATCAGCCCCAGCATTTT. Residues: CASTSQGAYSNQPQHF.

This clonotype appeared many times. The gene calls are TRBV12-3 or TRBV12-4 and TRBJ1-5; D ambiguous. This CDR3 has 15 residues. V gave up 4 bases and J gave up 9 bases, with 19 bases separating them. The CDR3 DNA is TGTGCCAGCAGTTCGCGAAGTGCCCCATCAGGGCCCCAGCATTTT. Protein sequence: CASSSRSAPSGPQHF.

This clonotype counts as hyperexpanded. CDR3 nucleotide sequence: TGTGCCAGCAGTTCCCCGGGACTAGCAGTCGAGCAGTACTTC. The encoded protein is CASSSPGLAVEQYF. The chain has TRBV12-3 or TRBV12-4 and TRBJ2-7; TRBD2 aligns across 9 bases. J was trimmed by 6 bases and V by 4 bases; bases with no gene match: 7. This CDR3 is built from 14 residues.

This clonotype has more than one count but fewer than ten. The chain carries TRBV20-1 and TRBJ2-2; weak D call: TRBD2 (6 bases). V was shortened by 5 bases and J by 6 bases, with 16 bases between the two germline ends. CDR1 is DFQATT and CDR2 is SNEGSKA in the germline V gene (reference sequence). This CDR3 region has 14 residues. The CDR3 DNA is TGCAGTGCTCCCCGACCTAGCGCCCCCGGGGAGCTGTTTTTT. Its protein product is CSAPRPSAPGELFF.